The next 9 T cell receptor beta chains were all read from a single sample in a study of blood T cell repertoires in COVID-19. Some clones are missing from TCRdb's copy, which holds only in-frame ones; the method was immunoSEQ multiplex PCR. This sample has 200,000 to 250,000 clones, with approximately 90% found just once. Sequences were obtained from peripheral blood. The receptors come from a young man who had recovered from COVID-19.

This rearrangement joins TRBV11-3 to TRBJ2-1, with 7 positions matching TRBD2. Per the germline V gene, CDR1 is SGHNT and CDR2 is YENEEA. The CDR3 totals 15 residues. J lost 3 bases, V lost 0 bases, and 2 bases had no gene match. The CDR3 region is CASSLDGTIYNEQFF. DNA for the CDR3: TGTGCCAGCAGCTTAGACGGGACTATCTACAATGAGCAGTTCTTC. Full variable domain (remainder filled in from reference TRBV11-3 and TRBJ2-1): EAGVVQSPRYKIIEKKQPVAFWCNPISGHNTLYWYLQNLGQGPELLIRYENEEAVDDSQLPKDRFSAERLKGVDSTLKIQPAELGDSAVYLCASSLDGTIYNEQFFGPGTRLTVL.

The chain carries TRBV13 and TRBJ1-4; 8 positions agree with TRBD1. CDR3 size: 14 residues. J was trimmed by 7 bases and V by 4 bases; bases with no gene match: 5. From germline, CDR1 is PRHDT and CDR2 FYEKMQ (reference sequence). CDR3 sequence (DNA): TGTGCCAGCAGCTCGGGACAGGAAGGTGAAAAACTGTTTTTT. As protein: CASSSGQEGEKLFF.

The chain employs TRBV7-6 and TRBJ2-6; a possible D gene is TRBD1 (5 bases). The V gene's germline CDR1 is SGHVS and CDR2 FNYEAQ. The CDR3 spans 17 residues. Trimming removed 1 base at V and 4 bases at J, with 14 bases between. CDR3 residues: CASSLVLQGNGANVLTF. The CDR3 DNA is TGTGCCAGCAGCTTAGTTCTCCAGGGTAACGGGGCCAACGTCCTGACTTTC.

This rearrangement joins TRBV13 to TRBJ1-2; D is possibly TRBD1 (5 bases). The CDR3 has 14 amino acids. Trimming left V 4 bases short and J 8 bases short, with 17 bases between. CDR1 and CDR2 (germline): PRHDT, FYEKMQ (reference sequence). CDR3 residues: CASSSGQGAWGYTF. The CDR3 nucleotides read TGTGCCAGCAGCTCAGGACAAGGGGCTTGGGGCTACACCTTC.

V usage is TRBV2 and J usage is TRBJ1-2; maybe TRBD1 (5 bases). V lost 8 bases and J 11 bases, leaving 12 bases between the germline ends. The CDR3 is 10 amino acids. Germline CDR1 SNHLY, CDR2 FYNNEI. As DNA, the CDR3 is TGTGCCAGCTCACGGACACTTTACACCTTC. Amino acid sequence: CASSRTLYTF.

The J gene is TRBJ2-2, the V gene TRBV10-3, with a possible D match to TRBD2 (5 bases). The CDR3 totals 14 residues. CDR1 and CDR2 from the germline V gene are ENHRY and SYGVKD. V was shortened by 7 bases and J by 4 bases, with 13 bases between the two germline ends. Written as DNA, the CDR3 is TGTGCCATCATGGCGGGCCCCACCACCGGGGAGCTGTTTTTT. Translated: CAIMAGPTTGELFF.

The genes are TRBV10-1 and TRBJ1-2, with D unclear. From germline, CDR1 is WNHNN and CDR2 SYGVQD (reference sequence). The V gene lost 3 bases and the J gene lost 5 bases, with 4 bases spanning the gap. The length of the CDR3 is 11 residues. This CDR3 is CASSDLYGYTF. CDR3 DNA: TGCGCCAGCAGTGATCTTTATGGCTACACCTTC.

The gene calls are TRBV7-2 and TRBJ1-5; D unclear. The germline V gene encodes CDR1 SGHTA and CDR2 FQGNSA. Trimming cost V 1 base and J 7 bases, with 11 bases left between them. This CDR3 is 14 amino acids long. CDR3: CASSLGTTSQPQHF. CDR3 nucleotides: TGTGCCAGCAGCTTAGGGACCACTAGCCAGCCCCAGCATTTT.

This chain joins TRBV2 and TRBJ1-2, with 8 positions matching TRBD1. Per the germline V gene, CDR1 is SNHLY and CDR2 is FYNNEI. V lost 1 base to trimming and J lost 7 bases; unmatched junction nucleotides: 8. The length of the CDR3 is 15 residues. CDR3 sequence reads: CASSEDGQGTGGYTF. The DNA of the CDR3 is TGTGCCAGCAGTGAAGATGGACAGGGAACTGGTGGCTACACCTTC.